This T cell receptor (beta chain) derives from a study of shared clonotypes between healthy human individuals (dated by TCRdb to about 2020). In terms of the full investigation: A few men and two women, aged 18 to 49 years, made up the cohort. For each donor, three plates each were used for CD4 naive and CD4 memory, two plates were used for CD8 naive, and one plate was used for CD8 memory. Each donor's leukapheresis produced roughly between about 0.9 and 9.5 billion PBMCs. Different laboratories and diverse techniques were used to prepare libraries and sequence TCR repertoires, to increase sequencing depth and limit assay-specific biases. Blood TCR repertoires of five healthy adults were deeply sequenced to estimate repertoire size and the extent of clonotype sharing between individuals.

Concerning this clone: Which antigen it targets is not known. It has no much larger one-base neighbor in the sample; base qualities were not kept.

The full study reports these points: Based on pairwise subsampling, the degree of clonotype sharing among donors was expected to be affected by sequencing depth. Compared with non-shared clonotypes, clonotypes shared by all four sorted-subset donors had higher generation probabilities. The small number of donors limited the genetic and exposure-history diversity represented. When a handful of donors were compared, the shared fraction of clonotypes was roughly 5% for naive CD4, around 3.5% for naive CD8, about 2.5% for memory CD4, and 0.35% to 0.5% for memory CD8. Incomplete sequencing was indicated by rarefaction of sorted-subset datasets, despite the large sequencing depth. Sampling was restricted to blood, and TCR repertoires in tissues likely differ from the TCR repertoires found in blood. Larger estimated clonotype richness was generally found for naive subsets than for memory subsets.

Healthy HIV-negative adults with no recently reported acute infections or vaccinations were included as donors. Only Caucasian adults living in Nashville, Tennessee, USA were represented among the donors. The CD8 memory samples were a combination of magnetically selected CD45RO+ cells and CCR7-negative CD45RA+ effector memory (TemRA) cells. After blood collection by leukapheresis, PBMCs were isolated using Ficoll-Histopaque density gradient centrifugation and then cryopreserved in the vapor phase of liquid nitrogen. Analytical flow cytometry was used to check the purity and quantity of every magnetically sorted T cell population. From each sorted fraction, genomic DNA was isolated and quantified by UV absorbance on a Nanodrop 2000c. The cysteine opens and the phenylalanine closes a CDR3 of 13 amino acids. Only CDR3 DNA remains: 39 bases, in frame from the first base. V is cut by 3 bases and J by 5 bases, and the space between the germline ends is 10 bases. CDR1 and CDR2 are drawn from the germline V gene: SGHVS, FQNEAQ.

TCR CDR3 regions were amplified from genomic DNA by multiplex PCR using the deep immunoSEQ assay. Extracted genomic DNA from each cell subset was spread evenly across all wells of several immunoSEQ 96-well plates, with each plate serving as a replicate. For sorted subsets, roughly 200 ng of genomic DNA, equivalent to some 30,000 T cell genomes, went into each replicate PCR. The purified libraries were quantified using a Qubit 3.0 fluorometer, sized with a Bioanalyzer 2100, and then quantified again using the KAPA Library Quantification kit. A separate single-read 150-cycle Illumina NextSeq 550 flow cell was used to sequence each immunoSEQ 96-well plate. The source study handled its data this way. Because the immunoSEQ output included only junctional sequences and no quality scores, the filtering could not be the same as the filtering used for full-length reads. To assign V/J genes and CDR3, sequences were annotated against IMGT germline references using PyIR, a Python wrapper for IgBLAST v1.9. Reads were filtered out if the reads had weak V/J assignments (E-value above 1e-6), no CDR3, stop codons, out-of-frame junctions, or ambiguous translated residues. V3J clonotypes were defined as sequences sharing the same inferred V gene, J gene, and CDR3 amino acid sequence. The percentage overlap between two repertoires was calculated by dividing the number of shared unique clonotypes by the size of the smaller repertoire. Repertoire richness was assessed with RTK rarefaction, the Chao1 estimator, and Recon v2.1 estimates of unobserved clonotypes. Generation probabilities were computed with OLGA for all TCRbeta clonotypes obtained by the gDNA method from four donors. TCRdb re-hosts the immuneACCESS table, in-frame sequences only. Its copies lack some clones; in the studies checked, an unresolved V gene accounts for under half of them, and the cause for the rest is not known. V and J calls and clone size are copied from that table; D and trimming were computed from the DNA. Within this sample are approximately 100,000 clones, with about 71% of them counted one time only. 24% of the sample belongs to the ten largest clones.

The sequencing sample was made of memory CD8+ T cells sorted from blood. Taken with the paper, the label for cell subset or site translates to: CD45RO+ cells pooled with CCR7-negative TemRA cells. This clonotype was obtained from a woman aged 25-40 years in good health. Recombination joined TRBV7-8 with TRBJ1-2; no D gene call is confident. The sequenced DNA: TGTGCCAGCAGCTTGGACGGAGGATATGGCTACACCTTC. The encoded protein is CASSLDGGYGYTF.